This record covers a single T cell receptor (beta chain). There are 15 residues in the CDR3. Germline lookup yields CDR1 LNHDA and CDR2 SQIVND (reference sequence). V lost 3 bases, J lost 2 bases, and 5 bases stayed unmatched. The data were taken from a study of blood T cell repertoires in COVID-19. Study information: The United States, Italy and Spain supplied acute and convalescent COVID-19 samples.

Clones were sequenced by immunoSEQ multiplex PCR, and TCRdb holds only the in-frame ones, with some missing. This repertoire shows more than 300,000 clones, approximately 88% found once; its top ten account for 1.5% to 2%. Seattle enrolled patients during active infection and tracked them longitudinally. Sequenced sample: peripheral blood. This TCR was recovered from a woman younger than 45 with COVID-19, enrolled during active disease. J is TRBJ2-7 and V is TRBV19, with 9 bases that match TRBD1. The CDR3 sequence is CASSITGGWAYEQYF. The CDR3 nucleotides are TGTGCCAGTAGTATCACAGGGGGCTGGGCCTACGAGCAGTACTTC.